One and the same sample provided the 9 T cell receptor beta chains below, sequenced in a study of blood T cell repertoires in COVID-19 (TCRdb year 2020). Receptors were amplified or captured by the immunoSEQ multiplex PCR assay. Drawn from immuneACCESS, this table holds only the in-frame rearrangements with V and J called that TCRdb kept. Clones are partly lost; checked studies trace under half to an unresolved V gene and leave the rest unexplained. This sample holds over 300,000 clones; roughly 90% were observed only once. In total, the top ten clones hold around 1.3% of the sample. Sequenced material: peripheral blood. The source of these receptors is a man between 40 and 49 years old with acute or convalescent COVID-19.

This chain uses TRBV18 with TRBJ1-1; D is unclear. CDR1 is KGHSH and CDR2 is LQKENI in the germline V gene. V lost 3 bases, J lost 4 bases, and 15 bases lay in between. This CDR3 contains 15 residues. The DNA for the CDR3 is TGTGCCAGCTCACCCGGCGGGGAGGGTGGCACTGAAGCTTTCTTT. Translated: CASSPGGEGGTEAFF.

In nucleotides, the CDR3 is TGTGCCAGCAGTTCCGTACTATACACTGAAGCTTTCTTT. Translated: CASSSVLYTEAFF. This chain joins TRBV28 and TRBJ1-1, with no clear D. V lost 4 bases, J lost 3 bases, and 9 bases lay in between. This CDR3 is 13 amino acids long. The germline gives CDR1 MDHEN, CDR2 SYDVKM.

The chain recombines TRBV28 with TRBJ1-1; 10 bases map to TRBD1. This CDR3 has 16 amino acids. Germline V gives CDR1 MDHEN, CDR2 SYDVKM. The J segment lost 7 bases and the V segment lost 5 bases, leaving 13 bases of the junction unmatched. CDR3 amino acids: CASSPWDGTGDDEAFF. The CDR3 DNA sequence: TGTGCCAGCAGTCCCTGGGACGGGACAGGGGACGATGAAGCTTTCTTT.

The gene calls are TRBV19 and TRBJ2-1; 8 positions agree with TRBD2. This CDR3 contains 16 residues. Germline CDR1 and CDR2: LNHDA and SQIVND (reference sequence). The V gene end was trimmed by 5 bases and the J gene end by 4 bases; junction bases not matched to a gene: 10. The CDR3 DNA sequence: TGTGCCAGTAGTCGTAGAACTAGCGGAAGTTACAATGAGCAGTTCTTC. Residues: CASSRRTSGSYNEQFF.

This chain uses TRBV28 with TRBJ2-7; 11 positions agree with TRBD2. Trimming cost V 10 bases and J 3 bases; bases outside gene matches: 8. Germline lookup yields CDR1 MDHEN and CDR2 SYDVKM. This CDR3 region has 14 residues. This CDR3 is CATRGTSGHYEQYF. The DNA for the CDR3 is TGTGCCACCAGGGGGACTAGCGGACACTACGAGCAGTACTTC.

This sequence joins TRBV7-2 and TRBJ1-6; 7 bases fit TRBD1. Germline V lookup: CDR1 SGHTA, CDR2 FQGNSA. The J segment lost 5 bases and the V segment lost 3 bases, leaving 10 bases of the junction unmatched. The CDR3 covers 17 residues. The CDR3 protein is CASSFPGGNSNNSPLHF. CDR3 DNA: TGTGCCAGCAGCTTTCCAGGGGGAAATTCGAATAATTCACCCCTCCACTTT.

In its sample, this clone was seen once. The CDR3 DNA sequence: TGTGCCAGCAGCTTTCCAGGGGGCCAGGCCTTGGATGGCTACACCTTC. Its protein product is CASSFPGGQALDGYTF. This sequence joins TRBV5-4 and TRBJ1-2; TRBD1 aligns across 8 bases. V dropped 2 bases and J dropped 6; count of bases not matched to a gene: 12. Germline lookup yields CDR1 SGHNT and CDR2 YYREEE (reference sequence). This CDR3 is built from 16 residues.

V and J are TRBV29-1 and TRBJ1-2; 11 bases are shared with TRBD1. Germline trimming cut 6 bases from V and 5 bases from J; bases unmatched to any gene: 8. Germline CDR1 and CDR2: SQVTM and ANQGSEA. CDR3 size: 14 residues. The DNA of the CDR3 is TGCAGCGTCGCCGGGACAGGGGGATTATATGGCTACACCTTC. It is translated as CSVAGTGGLYGYTF.

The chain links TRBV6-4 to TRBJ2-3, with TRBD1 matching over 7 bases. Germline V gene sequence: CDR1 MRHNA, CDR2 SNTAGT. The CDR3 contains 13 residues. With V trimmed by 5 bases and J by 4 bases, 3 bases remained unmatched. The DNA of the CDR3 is TGTGCCAGCAGTTCACAGGGGCCAGATACGCAGTATTTT. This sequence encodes CASSSQGPDTQYF.